Listed here are 30 T cell receptor beta chains from one sample, sequenced in a study of technical replicates of blood from a few donors. Repertoires were generated with immunoSEQ multiplex PCR, while TCRdb's copy carries only in-frame clones and drops some. In the table there are 58,000 or so clones, around 86% of which are singletons. The material sequenced was PBMCs. These receptor sequences come from a human donor in good health. Some clones in this sample may be carry-over from other donors' samples.

The chain combines TRBV9 with TRBJ2-7; 7 bases map to TRBD1. Trimming at V came to 4 bases and at J to 6 bases, leaving 13 bases not matched to a gene. There are 15 residues in the CDR3. Germline loops: CDR1 SGDLS, CDR2 YYNGEE. The CDR3 loop reads CASSPLAQGIGEQYF. The CDR3 nucleotides read TGTGCCAGCAGCCCCCTCGCACAGGGGATAGGCGAGCAGTACTTC.

The chain recombines TRBV4-3 with TRBJ2-5; TRBD2 aligns across 7 bases. CDR1 is LGHNA, CDR2 YSLEER, per germline. The CDR3 runs 16 residues. The trim removed 1 base at V and 1 base at J, leaving 6 bases unmatched. CDR3 coding DNA: TGCGCCAGCAGCCAAGGAGGGCTAGCGGCCCAAGAGACCCAGTACTTC. It yields the protein CASSQGGLAAQETQYF.

The chain carries TRBV18 and TRBJ2-6; 7 bases align to TRBD1. J was trimmed by 11 bases and V by 2 bases; bases with no gene match: 9. CDR1 is KGHSH, CDR2 LQKENI, per germline. The length of the CDR3 is 15 residues. CDR3 nucleotide sequence: TGTGCCAGCTCACCAGGGACAGCAACAGCGGACGTCCTGACTTTC. It specifies CASSPGTATADVLTF.

The V gene is TRBV7-3, the J gene TRBJ2-3; D is ambiguous. The CDR3 has 14 amino acids. Germline CDR1 and CDR2: SGHTA and FQGTGA. The ends were cut back, 5 bases at V and 0 bases at J, with 9 bases in the middle. The CDR3 region has the DNA TGTGCCAGCAGCCAAACAGCTAGCACAGATACGCAGTATTTT. Translation: CASSQTASTDTQYF. The entire variable domain, with the rest obtained from reference TRBV7-3 and TRBJ2-3, is as follows: GAGVSQTPSNKVTEKGKYVELRCDPISGHTALYWYRQSLGQGPEFLIYFQGTGAADDSGLPNDRFFAVRPEGSVSTLKIQRTERGDSAVYLCASSQTASTDTQYFGPGTRLTVL.

Concerning this clone itself: This specimen includes other DNA sequences encoding the same CDR3. The CDR3 DNA sequence: TGCGCCAGCAGCCAAAATAAGAACACTGAAGCTTTCTTT. Protein sequence: CASSQNKNTEAFF. This chain joins TRBV4-3 and TRBJ1-1; unclear D gene. The V and J ends lost 2 bases and 1 base respectively, with 5 bases between them. This CDR3 comprises 13 residues. Germline V lookup: CDR1 LGHNA, CDR2 YSLEER.

CDR3 protein: CASSQFSGGSNTGELFF. The CDR3 DNA is TGCGCCAGCAGCCAATTTAGCGGGGGCTCGAACACCGGGGAGCTGTTTTTT. V is TRBV4-3 and J is TRBJ2-2; 9 nucleotides align to TRBD2. The J segment lost 0 bases and the V segment lost 2 bases, leaving 4 bases of the junction unmatched. The germline V gene has CDR1 LGHNA and CDR2 YSLEER. This CDR3 is built from 17 residues.

V and J are TRBV5-1 and TRBJ1-5, with a tentative D call TRBD1 (5 bases). The germline V gene encodes CDR1 SGHRS and CDR2 YFSETQ. The CDR3 has 15 amino acids. Between the trimmed V and J ends, which lost 0 bases and 4 bases, there was a span of 11 bases. CDR3: CASSLGGVWNQPQHF. In DNA, the CDR3 is TGCGCCAGCAGCTTGGGGGGGGTTTGGAATCAGCCCCAGCATTTT. Full variable domain (outside the CDR3, taken from reference TRBV5-1 and TRBJ1-5): KAGVTQTPRYLIKTRGQQVTLSCSPISGHRSVSWYQQTPGQGLQFLFEYFSETQRNKGNFPGRFSGRQFSNSRSEMNVSTLELGDSALYLCASSLGGVWNQPQHFGDGTRLSIL.

This clone was detected only once. This chain uses TRBV2 with TRBJ2-3; D is perhaps TRBD1 (5 bases). The germline CDR1 and CDR2 sequences are SNHLY and FYNNEI. The CDR3 length is 12 residues. V lost 10 bases and J lost 4, with 12 bases in between. Written as DNA, the CDR3 is TGTGCCACCAAATGGGGCGCAGATACGCAGTATTTT. Its translation: CATKWGADTQYF.

The chain links TRBV5-1 to TRBJ2-5, with 8 positions matching TRBD1. Germline CDR1 and CDR2: SGHRS and YFSETQ. CDR3 length: 14 residues. The V gene end was trimmed by 4 bases and the J gene end by 3 bases; junction bases not matched to a gene: 5. The chain's CDR3 is CASSEQGGEETQYF. DNA of the CDR3: TGCGCCAGCAGCGAACAGGGGGGCGAAGAGACCCAGTACTTC.

This clone was found once. This chain connects TRBV10-3 to TRBJ2-3; 10 bases fit TRBD2. Germline V gives CDR1 ENHRY, CDR2 SYGVKD. This CDR3 contains 16 residues. V trimming: 2 bases; J trimming: 2 bases; junction bases outside the gene matches: 4. The CDR3, as DNA: TGTGCCATCAGTGAGGTAGCGGGGGGCGACACAGATACGCAGTATTTT. Encoded protein: CAISEVAGGDTDTQYF.

This clone was seen a few times. J is TRBJ1-6 and V is TRBV19, with TRBD1 matching 7 bases. In germline, CDR1 is LNHDA, CDR2 SQIVND (reference sequence). There are 14 residues in the CDR3. The V and J ends lost 4 bases and 7 bases, in that order; junction bases with no gene match: 4. For the CDR3, the DNA is TGTGCCAGTAGTACGACAGGGTGGAATTCACCCCTCCACTTT. It is translated as CASSTTGWNSPLHF.

A single count supports this clone. The chain uses TRBV7-9 and TRBJ2-1; 11 nucleotides line up with TRBD2. This CDR3 has 17 amino acids. CDR1 and CDR2 from the germline V gene are SEHNR and FQNEAQ (reference sequence). The V and J ends lost 5 bases and 8 bases, in that order; junction bases with no gene match: 14. CDR3 coding DNA: TGTGCCAGCAGCGGGGCCGGGACTAGCGGCCGGAGGGATGAGCAGTTCTTC. It encodes CASSGAGTSGRRDEQFF.

J is TRBJ2-7 and V is TRBV6-4; 9 bases are a match to TRBD1. The CDR3 contains 14 residues. The germline V gene encodes CDR1 MRHNA and CDR2 SNTAGT. Trimming at V came to 10 bases and at J to 0 bases, leaving 7 bases not matched to a gene. The DNA for the CDR3 is TGTGCCAACAGGGGGCCTCGTCTCTCCTACGAGCAGTACTTC. Its translation: CANRGPRLSYEQYF.

V usage is TRBV4-3 and J usage is TRBJ2-6; D is ambiguous. The ends were cut back, 1 base at V and 2 bases at J, with 15 bases in the middle. This CDR3 is built from 18 residues. Germline CDR1 reads LGHNA; CDR2 reads YSLEER. The CDR3 here is CASSQASYYGAGANVLTF. The DNA of the CDR3 is TGCGCCAGCAGCCAAGCCTCGTACTATGGAGCTGGGGCCAACGTCCTGACTTTC.

The CDR3 protein is CASSTGPLGAEAFF. Here the CDR3 DNA reads TGTGCCAGCAGCACAGGGCCGCTCGGGGCTGAAGCTTTCTTT. The gene calls are TRBV25-1 and TRBJ1-1; TRBD1 is a possible D gene (6 bases). The CDR3 extends over 14 amino acids. Trimming removed 6 bases from V and 6 bases from J, with 17 bases in between. The V gene's germline CDR1 is MGHDK and CDR2 SYGVNS.

This clone is termed medium-sized. The V gene is TRBV19, the J gene TRBJ1-1, with D possibly matching TRBD1 (5 bases). There are 13 residues in the CDR3. CDR1 is LNHDA and CDR2 is SQIVND in the germline V gene (reference sequence). V lost 8 bases to trimming and J lost 0 bases, with 10 bases between them. The CDR3 DNA reads TGTGCCAGTCGGGGGACCGTGAACACTGAAGCTTTCTTT. Its protein product is CASRGTVNTEAFF. Combining the CDR3 with reference TRBV19 and TRBJ1-1 gives the whole variable domain DGGITQSPKYLFRKEGQNVTLSCEQNLNHDAMYWYRQDPGQGLRLIYYSQIVNDFQKGDIAEGYSVSREKKESFPLTVTSAQKNPTAFYLCASRGTVNTEAFFGQGTRLTVV.

This clone was observed a few times. The rearrangement joins TRBV11-1 to TRBJ1-1, with 10 bases fitting TRBD1. Trimming cost V 4 bases and J 4 bases; bases outside gene matches: 3. Germline V gives CDR1 SGHAT, CDR2 FQDESV (reference sequence). The CDR3 loop spans 14 amino acids. CDR3 sequence reads: CASSWTGGGTEAFF. CDR3 nucleotides: TGTGCCAGCAGCTGGACAGGGGGAGGCACTGAAGCTTTCTTT.

CDR3 DNA sequence: TGTGCCAGCAGCGTAGGGACGGGACAGGGAGGTGGGGCCAACGTCCTGACTTTC. It is translated as CASSVGTGQGGGANVLTF. V is TRBV9 and J is TRBJ2-6; 9 bases are shared with TRBD1. Germline CDR1 reads SGDLS; CDR2 reads YYNGEE. The J segment lost 3 bases and the V segment lost 0 bases, leaving 7 bases of the junction unmatched. The CDR3 is 18 amino acids.

The genes are TRBV5-4 and TRBJ2-3, with 12 bases identical to TRBD2. Trimming removed 4 bases from V and 3 bases from J; junction bases left unmatched: 9. The CDR3 runs 17 residues. The V gene's germline CDR1 is SGHNT and CDR2 YYREEE (reference sequence). The CDR3 DNA reads TGTGCCAGCAGCCCCAATCCGGGACTAGCGGGTACAGATACGCAGTATTTT. Its translation is CASSPNPGLAGTDTQYF.

The genes are TRBV7-8 and TRBJ2-7; D is perhaps TRBD1 (6 bases). Per the germline V gene, CDR1 is SGHVS and CDR2 is FQNEAQ. V was clipped by 5 bases and J by 0 bases, with 17 bases between them. There are 16 residues in the CDR3. CDR3 in DNA: TGTGCCAGCAGCCAAACATGGGGGCTCAACTCCTACGAGCAGTACTTC. Protein: CASSQTWGLNSYEQYF. The whole variable domain, filled in from reference TRBV7-8 and TRBJ2-7, reads GAGVSQSPRYKVAKRGQDVALRCDPISGHVSLFWYQQALGQGPEFLTYFQNEAQLDKSGLPSDRFFAERPEGSVSTLKIQRTQQEDSAVYLCASSQTWGLNSYEQYFGPGTRLTVT.

J is TRBJ2-3 and V is TRBV7-3; TRBD1 matches 9 bases. Germline CDR1 is SGHTA and CDR2 is FQGTGA. The trim removed 4 bases at V and 6 bases at J, leaving 2 bases unmatched. The CDR3 consists of 13 residues. The DNA for the CDR3 is TGTGCCAGCAGCTCGGGGACAGGGGATACGCAGTATTTT. This gives the protein CASSSGTGDTQYF.

The chain employs TRBV19 and TRBJ1-2; possibly TRBD1 for D (5 bases). Germline lookup yields CDR1 LNHDA and CDR2 SQIVND (reference sequence). The CDR3 is made up of 14 amino acids. The V gene lost 7 bases and the J gene lost 7 bases, with 19 bases spanning the gap. CDR3 sequence reads: CASTSPGGVVGYTF. As DNA, the CDR3 is TGTGCCAGTACCTCCCCGGGAGGGGTTGTTGGCTACACCTTC.

The rearrangement links TRBV7-2 to TRBJ1-6; TRBD1 aligns across 7 bases. V dropped 2 bases and J dropped 10; count of bases not matched to a gene: 5. The CDR3 has 14 residues. Germline lookup yields CDR1 SGHTA and CDR2 FQGNSA. The CDR3 DNA reads TGTGCCAGCAGCTTACTACAGGGGAGATCACCCCTCCACTTT. It codes for CASSLLQGRSPLHF.

This clone appeared once. The chain recombines TRBV30 with TRBJ1-2; 10 positions agree with TRBD1. Germline CDR1 GTSNPN, CDR2 SVGIG (reference sequence). The CDR3 consists of 13 residues. V lost 2 bases and J lost 8; bases outside the gene matches: 5. CDR3 in amino acids: CAWSIGTGVGYTF. The CDR3 DNA follows: TGTGCCTGGAGTATAGGGACAGGGGTGGGCTACACCTTC. The full variable domain, with the rest looked up from reference TRBV30 and TRBJ1-2, is SQTIHQWPATLVQPVGSPLSLECTVEGTSNPNLYWYRQAAGRGLQLLFYSVGIGQISSEVPQNLSASRPQDRQFILSSKKLLLSDSGFYLCAWSIGTGVGYTFGSGTRLTVV.

This chain uses TRBV5-8 with TRBJ2-5, with 8 bases that match TRBD2. V was pared by 7 bases and J by 11 bases, with 10 bases of the junction left unmatched. CDR3 length: 12 residues. Germline loops: CDR1 SGHTS, CDR2 YDEGEE. The CDR3 here is CASQPIAGRQYF. The CDR3 nucleotides are TGTGCCAGCCAACCTATAGCGGGACGGCAGTACTTC.

This chain joins TRBV5-5 and TRBJ2-4; D is unclear. The germline V gene encodes CDR1 SGHKS and CDR2 YYEKEE (reference sequence). Trimming shortened V by 4 bases and J by 8 bases, and 16 bases separated the two germline ends. This CDR3 region has 14 residues. DNA for the CDR3: TGTGCCAGCAGCGTGAGACTTGCCGGCGACATTCAGTACTTC. Amino acids: CASSVRLAGDIQYF.

This clone has a single count. The V gene is TRBV5-1, the J gene TRBJ2-3, with 11 bases identical to TRBD1. The V gene's germline CDR1 is SGHRS and CDR2 YFSETQ. The CDR3 runs to 14 residues. The ends lost 5 bases at V and 4 bases at J; junction bases unmatched: 3. The CDR3 protein is CASRWTGGADTQYF. DNA of the CDR3: TGCGCCAGCAGGTGGACAGGGGGCGCAGATACGCAGTATTTT.

J is TRBJ1-2 and V is TRBV15, with D tentatively TRBD1 (5 bases). CDR3 length equals 15 residues. V was cut by 0 bases and J by 5 bases, with 13 bases left in between. CDR1 LNHNV and CDR2 YYDKDF come from the germline V gene (reference sequence). The CDR3 region is CATSRDRLTAYGYTF. The CDR3 DNA sequence: TGTGCCACCAGCAGAGATCGATTGACAGCGTATGGCTACACCTTC.

The rearrangement links TRBV6-5 to TRBJ2-2; D is possibly TRBD1 (6 bases). The CDR3 has 14 amino acids. Germline V gene lookup returns CDR1 MNHEY and CDR2 SVGAGI. Trimming removed 5 bases from V and 9 bases from J, with 16 bases in between. The CDR3: CASSHRTALRELFF. The CDR3 DNA follows: TGTGCCAGCAGTCACCGGACAGCTCTAAGGGAGCTGTTTTTT.

The table lists this clone with a count of one. J is TRBJ1-1 and V is TRBV18; 8 bases agree with TRBD1. Germline V gives CDR1 KGHSH, CDR2 LQKENI. Germline trimming cut 5 bases from V and 7 bases from J; bases unmatched to any gene: 9. The length of the CDR3 is 14 residues. Here the CDR3 DNA reads TGTGCCAGCTCAGGCACTCAGGGGGCCCTTGAAGCTTTCTTT. Its translation is CASSGTQGALEAFF.